This T cell receptor beta chain derives from a study of cytotoxic CD8 clonotypes in ibrutinib-treated CLL. Whole-study context: Enrolment comprised about a dozen relapsed/refractory and more than 14 treatment-naive patients; 17 to 18 were IGHV unmutated.

Here immunoSEQ multiplex PCR was the method, and the copy in TCRdb shows in-frame clones only, minus some. Of 53,000 or so clones in the sample, around 52% were seen once. In its sample, this clone is medium-sized. This clonotype was sampled from a human donor with chronic lymphocytic leukemia. The sequencing used PBMCs, collected at disease progression, from a patient treated with ibrutinib.

The CDR3 DNA reads TGTGCCAGCAGTCTCGAGTTTCTTGGCGGAAGCACAGATACGCAGTATTTT. It is translated as CASSLEFLGGSTDTQYF. This chain joins TRBV28 and TRBJ2-3; D unresolved. V was clipped by 5 bases and J by 0 bases, with 18 bases between them. Germline CDR1 is MDHEN and CDR2 is SYDVKM. This CDR3 comprises 17 residues.